This entry concerns a single T cell receptor (beta chain). Per the germline V gene, CDR1 is MDHEN and CDR2 is SYDVKM. The J segment lost 8 bases and the V segment lost 2 bases, leaving 9 bases of the junction unmatched. This CDR3 spans 15 amino acids. The sample is drawn from a study of cytomegalovirus exposure and HLA in healthy donors. TCRdb's table, derived via immunoSEQ multiplex PCR, lists solely in-frame clones and lacks some. Here the sample spans 60,000 to 65,000 clones, about 95% being singletons. The chain recombines TRBV28 with TRBJ1-2; TRBD1 matches at 9 bases. The sequence derives from a woman between 18 and 29 years old in good health and CMV-seropositive. Sequencing input: PBMCs. The chain's CDR3 is CASSLARQGVGGYTF. In nucleotides, the CDR3 is TGTGCCAGCAGTTTAGCCCGACAGGGGGTAGGGGGCTACACCTTC.